This record looks at one TCR beta chain sequence and its context. Its antigen is as yet unknown. The primer mix had 60 Vbeta and 13 Jbeta primers. Sequencing used immunoSEQ multiplex PCR; TCRdb keeps in-frame clones, though not all of them. The repertoire holds over 40,000 clones, with roughly 60% as singletons. The record originates from a study of cytomegalovirus exposure and HLA in healthy donors. This CDR3 has 14 amino acids. Between the trimmed V and J ends, which lost 3 bases and 3 bases, there was a span of 8 bases. Germline-derived CDR1 and CDR2 are MGHDK and SYGVNS. Findings and caveats of the study: TRBV6-2, TRBV6-3 and other indistinguishable V segments were excluded.

This sequence originates from a man in his fifties or sixties in good health and CMV-seropositive. The chain joins TRBV25-1 to TRBJ1-4; tentatively, D is TRBD1 (6 bases). Input material: PBMCs. CDR3 protein: CASSDQGPNEKLFF. The CDR3 coding sequence is TGTGCCAGCAGTGACCAGGGGCCTAATGAAAAACTGTTTTTT. The full variable domain, completed using reference TRBV25-1 and TRBJ1-4, is EADIYQTPRYLVIGTGKKITLECSQTMGHDKMYWYQQDPGMELHLIHYSYGVNSTEKGDLSSESTVSRIRTEHFPLTLESARPSHTSQYLCASSDQGPNEKLFFGSGTQLSVL.